This T cell receptor (beta chain) stems from a study of radiotherapy plus CTLA-4 blockade in lung cancer (dated by TCRdb to the late 2010s). With respect to the entire study: Objective responses were observed in about 17% of enrolled patients, and disease control was achieved in less than 35%.

The CDR3 spans 11 residues, from the cysteine through the phenylalanine. Of all the DNA, just the CDR3 is kept, 33 bases in frame from base 1. Relative to germline, V is missing 6 bases and J is missing 6 bases, with 4 bases of the junction outside any gene match. The germline V gene (reference sequence) yields DFQATT for CDR1 and SNEGSKA for CDR2. Remarks on this clone: What antigen it recognizes has not been identified. No base qualities exist here, and no much larger clone lies one base off it.

The study tested focal radiation therapy combined with CTLA-4 blockade (ipilimumab) in patients with chemo-refractory metastatic non-small-cell lung cancer. Summary of the overall study and its limitations: TCR clones derived from tumors expanded in peripheral blood after treatment with radiotherapy and ipilimumab. Early dynamic changes in blood T cell clones, together with increased serum interferon-beta after radiation, were reported as the strongest predictors of response.

Library preparation used the immunoSEQ multiplex PCR assay. The table was pulled from immuneACCESS by TCRdb, which kept in-frame rearrangements only. Such tables lose some clones; where checked, under half of the loss comes from unresolved V genes, and the rest has no known cause. The sample table shows about 100,000 clones, and roughly 85% are seen once. The top ten clones comprise roughly 0.84% of the sample. The clonotype comes from a human donor with non-small cell lung cancer who had stable disease on radiotherapy plus ipilimumab. The specimen comprised peripheral blood, sampled from a patient treated with radiotherapy plus ipilimumab. The rearranged segments are TRBV20-1 and TRBJ1-1; the central 7 bases match TRBD1. The CDR3 region has the sequence CSAQGVAEAFF. The sequenced DNA is TGCAGTGCCCAGGGGGTGGCTGAAGCTTTCTTT.